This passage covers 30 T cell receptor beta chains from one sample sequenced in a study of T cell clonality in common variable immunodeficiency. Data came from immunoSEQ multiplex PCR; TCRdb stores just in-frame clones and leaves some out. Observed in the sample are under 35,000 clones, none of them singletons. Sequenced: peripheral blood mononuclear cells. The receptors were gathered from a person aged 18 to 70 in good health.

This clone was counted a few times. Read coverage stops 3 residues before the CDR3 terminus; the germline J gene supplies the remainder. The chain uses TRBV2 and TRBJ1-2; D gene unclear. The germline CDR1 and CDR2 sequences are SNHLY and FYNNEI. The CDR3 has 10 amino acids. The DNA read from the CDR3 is TGTGCCAGCAGTGGGCACCAG. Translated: CASSGHQ. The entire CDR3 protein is CASSGHQYTF.

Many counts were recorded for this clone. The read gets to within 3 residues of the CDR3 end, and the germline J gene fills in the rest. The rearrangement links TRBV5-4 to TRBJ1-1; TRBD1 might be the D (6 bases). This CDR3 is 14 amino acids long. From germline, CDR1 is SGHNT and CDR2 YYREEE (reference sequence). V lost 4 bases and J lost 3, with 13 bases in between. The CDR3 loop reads CASSRGGVYTEAFF. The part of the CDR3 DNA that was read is TGTGCCAGCAGCAGGGGGGGCGTGTACACTGAA.

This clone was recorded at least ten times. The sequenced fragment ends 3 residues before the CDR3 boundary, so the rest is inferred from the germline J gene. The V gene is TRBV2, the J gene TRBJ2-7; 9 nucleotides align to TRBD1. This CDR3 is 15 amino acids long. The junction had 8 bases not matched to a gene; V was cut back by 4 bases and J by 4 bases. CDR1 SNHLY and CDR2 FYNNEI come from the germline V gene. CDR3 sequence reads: CASSGTGVLLYEQYF. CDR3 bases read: TGTGCCAGCAGTGGGACAGGGGTCCTCCTTTACGAG.

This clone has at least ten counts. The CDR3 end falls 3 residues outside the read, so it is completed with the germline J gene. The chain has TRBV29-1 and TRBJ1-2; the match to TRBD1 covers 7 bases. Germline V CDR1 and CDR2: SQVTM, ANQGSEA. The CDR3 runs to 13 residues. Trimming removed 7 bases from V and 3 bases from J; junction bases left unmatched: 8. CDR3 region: CSATLGTDYGYTF. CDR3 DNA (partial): TGCAGCGCTACCCTTGGGACAGACTATGGC.

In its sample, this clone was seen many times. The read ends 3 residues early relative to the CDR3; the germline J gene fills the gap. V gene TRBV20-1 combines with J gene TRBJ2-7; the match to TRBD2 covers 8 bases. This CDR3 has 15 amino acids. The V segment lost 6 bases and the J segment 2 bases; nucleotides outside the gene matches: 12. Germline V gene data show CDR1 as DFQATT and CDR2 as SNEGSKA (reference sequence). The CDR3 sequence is CSAPEGGGRTYEQYF. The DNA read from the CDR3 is TGCAGTGCGCCGGAGGGCGGCGGGAGGACCTACGAG.

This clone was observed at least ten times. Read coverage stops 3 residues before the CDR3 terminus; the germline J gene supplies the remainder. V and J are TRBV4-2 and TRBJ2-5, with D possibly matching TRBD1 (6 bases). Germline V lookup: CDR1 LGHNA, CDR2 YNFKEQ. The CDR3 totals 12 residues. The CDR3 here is CASSAAGETQYF. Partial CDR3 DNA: TGTGCCAGCAGCGCCGCAGGGGAAACC.

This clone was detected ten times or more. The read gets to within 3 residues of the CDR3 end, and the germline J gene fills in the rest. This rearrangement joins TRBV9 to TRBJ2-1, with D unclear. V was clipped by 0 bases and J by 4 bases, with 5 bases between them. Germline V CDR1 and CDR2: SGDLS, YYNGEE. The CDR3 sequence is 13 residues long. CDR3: CASSVEGYNEQFF. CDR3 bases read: TGTGCCAGCAGCGTAGAAGGGTACAATGAG.

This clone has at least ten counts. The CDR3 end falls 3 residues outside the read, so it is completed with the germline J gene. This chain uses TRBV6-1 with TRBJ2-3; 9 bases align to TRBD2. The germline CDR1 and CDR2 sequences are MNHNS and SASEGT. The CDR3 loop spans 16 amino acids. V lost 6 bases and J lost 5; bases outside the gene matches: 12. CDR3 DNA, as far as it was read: TGTGCCAGCAGGGAAAACAGCGGGAGGTCTGGAGATACG. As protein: CASRENSGRSGDT. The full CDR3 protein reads CASRENSGRSGDTQYF.

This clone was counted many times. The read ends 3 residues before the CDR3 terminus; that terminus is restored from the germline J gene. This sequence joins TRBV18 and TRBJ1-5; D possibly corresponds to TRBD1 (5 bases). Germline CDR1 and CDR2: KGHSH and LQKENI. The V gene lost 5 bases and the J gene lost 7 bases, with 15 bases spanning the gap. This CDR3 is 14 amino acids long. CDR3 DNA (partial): TGTGCCAGCTCATCGGATTTCAGGGTCCAGCCC. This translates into CASSSDFRVQP. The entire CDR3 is CASSSDFRVQPQHF. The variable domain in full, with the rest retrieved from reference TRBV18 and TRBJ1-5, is NAGVMQNPRHLVRRRGQEARLRCSPMKGHSHVYWYRQLPEEGLKFMVYLQKENIIDESGMPKERFSAEFPKEGPSILRIQQVVRGDSAAYFCASSSDFRVQPQHFGDGTRLSIL.

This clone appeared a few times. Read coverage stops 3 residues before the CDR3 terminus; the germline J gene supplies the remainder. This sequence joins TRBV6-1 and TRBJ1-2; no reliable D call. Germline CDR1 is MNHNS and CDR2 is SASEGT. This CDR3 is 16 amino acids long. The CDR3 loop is CASSVQVSTSTDTYTF. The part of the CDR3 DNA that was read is TGTGCCAGCAGTGTCCAGGTTTCCACTAGCACAGATACC.

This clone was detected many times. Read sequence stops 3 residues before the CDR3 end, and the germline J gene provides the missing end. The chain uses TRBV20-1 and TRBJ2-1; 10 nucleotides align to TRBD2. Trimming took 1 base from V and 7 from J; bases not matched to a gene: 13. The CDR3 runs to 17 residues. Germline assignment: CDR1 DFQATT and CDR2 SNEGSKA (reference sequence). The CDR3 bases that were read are TGCAGTGCTAGAGGGACCCCGGAAGCGGGAGGGTGGAATGAG. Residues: CSARGTPEAGGWNE. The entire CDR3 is CSARGTPEAGGWNEQFF.

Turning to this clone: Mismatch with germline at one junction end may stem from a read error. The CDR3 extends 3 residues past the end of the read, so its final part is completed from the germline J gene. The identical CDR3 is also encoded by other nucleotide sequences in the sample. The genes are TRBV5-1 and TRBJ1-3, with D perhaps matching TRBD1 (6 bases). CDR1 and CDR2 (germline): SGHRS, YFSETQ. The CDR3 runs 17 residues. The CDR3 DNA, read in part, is TGCGCCAGCAGCTTGGTCGGGGGGCTACCCCTTGGAAACACG. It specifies CASSLVGGLPLGNT. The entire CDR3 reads CASSLVGGLPLGNTIYF.

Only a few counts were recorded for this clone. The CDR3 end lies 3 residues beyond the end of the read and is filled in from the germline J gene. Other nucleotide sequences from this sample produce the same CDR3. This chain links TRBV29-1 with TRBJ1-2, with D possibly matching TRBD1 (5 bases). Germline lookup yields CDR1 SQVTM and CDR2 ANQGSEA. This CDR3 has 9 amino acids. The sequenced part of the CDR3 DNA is TGCAGCGTTCCGGGGGGT. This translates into CSVPGG. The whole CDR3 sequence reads CSVPGGYTF.

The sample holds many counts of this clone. Here the CDR3 reads CASVLDFLGSYEQYF. The DNA read from the CDR3 is TGTGCCAGCGTTCTCGACTTCCTCGGCTCCTACGAG. The V and J genes are TRBV6-2 or TRBV6-3 and TRBJ2-7, with D unresolved. The read halts 3 residues ahead of the CDR3 end, with the missing end drawn from the germline J gene. V was cut by 8 bases and J by 0 bases, with 17 bases left in between. Germline CDR1 is MNHEY and CDR2 is SVGEGT. CDR3 length equals 15 residues.

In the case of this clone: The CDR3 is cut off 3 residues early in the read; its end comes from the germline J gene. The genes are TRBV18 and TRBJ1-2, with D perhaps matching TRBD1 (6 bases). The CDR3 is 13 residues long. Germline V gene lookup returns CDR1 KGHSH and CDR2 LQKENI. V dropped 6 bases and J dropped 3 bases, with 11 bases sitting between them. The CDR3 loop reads CASSPNRDYGYTF. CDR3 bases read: TGTGCCAGCTCGCCGAACAGGGACTATGGC. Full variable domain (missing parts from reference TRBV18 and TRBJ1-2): NAGVMQNPRHLVRRRGQEARLRCSPMKGHSHVYWYRQLPEEGLKFMVYLQKENIIDESGMPKERFSAEFPKEGPSILRIQQVVRGDSAAYFCASSPNRDYGYTFGSGTRLTVV.

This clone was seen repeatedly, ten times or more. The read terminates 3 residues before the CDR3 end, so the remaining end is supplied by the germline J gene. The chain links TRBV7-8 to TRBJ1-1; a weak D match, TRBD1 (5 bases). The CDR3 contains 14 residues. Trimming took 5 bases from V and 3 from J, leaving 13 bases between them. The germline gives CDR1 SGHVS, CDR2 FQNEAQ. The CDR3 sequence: CASSILGGDTEAFF. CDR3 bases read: TGTGCCAGCAGCATCCTTGGGGGGGACACTGAA.

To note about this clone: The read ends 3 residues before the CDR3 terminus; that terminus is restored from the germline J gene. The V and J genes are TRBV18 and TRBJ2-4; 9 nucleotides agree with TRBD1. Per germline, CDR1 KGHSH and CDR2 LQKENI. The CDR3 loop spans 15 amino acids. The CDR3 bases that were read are TGTGCCAGCTCGAGTTTGGGACAGGGTAACTATGGT. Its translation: CASSSLGQGNYG. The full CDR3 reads CASSSLGQGNYGQYF.

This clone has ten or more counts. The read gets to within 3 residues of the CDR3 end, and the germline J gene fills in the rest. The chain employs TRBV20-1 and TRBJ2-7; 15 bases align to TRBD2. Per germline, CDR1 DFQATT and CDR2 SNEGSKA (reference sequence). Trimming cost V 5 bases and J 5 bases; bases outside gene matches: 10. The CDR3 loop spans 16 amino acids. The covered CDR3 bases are TGCAGTGCTGGGGGACTAGCGGGGGGTTTGACGGACGAG. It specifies CSAGGLAGGLTDE. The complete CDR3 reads CSAGGLAGGLTDEQYF.

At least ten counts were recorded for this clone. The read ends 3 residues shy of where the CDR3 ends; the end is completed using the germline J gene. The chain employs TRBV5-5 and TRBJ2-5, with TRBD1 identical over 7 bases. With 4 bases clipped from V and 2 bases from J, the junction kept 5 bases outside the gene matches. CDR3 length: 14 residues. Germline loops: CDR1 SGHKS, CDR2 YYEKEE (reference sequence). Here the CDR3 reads CASSRQGLQETQYF. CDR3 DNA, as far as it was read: TGTGCCAGCAGCCGACAGGGTTTACAAGAGACC.

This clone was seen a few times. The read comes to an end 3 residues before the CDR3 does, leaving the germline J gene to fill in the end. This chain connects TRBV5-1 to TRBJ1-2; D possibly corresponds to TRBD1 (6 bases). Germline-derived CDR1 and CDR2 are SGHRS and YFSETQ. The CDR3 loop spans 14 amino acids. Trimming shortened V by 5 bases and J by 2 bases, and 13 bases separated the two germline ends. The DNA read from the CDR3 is TGCGCCAGCAGGTACAGGGCTCCCAACTATGGC. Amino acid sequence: CASRYRAPNYG. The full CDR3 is CASRYRAPNYGYTF.

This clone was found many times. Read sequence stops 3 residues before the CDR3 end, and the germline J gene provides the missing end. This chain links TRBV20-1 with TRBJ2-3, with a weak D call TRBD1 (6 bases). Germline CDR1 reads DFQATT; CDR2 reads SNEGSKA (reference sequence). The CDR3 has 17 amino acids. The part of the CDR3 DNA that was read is TGCAGTGCTAGAGATCCGAGGACAGATTATAGCAATCAGCCG. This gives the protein CSARDPRTDYSNQP. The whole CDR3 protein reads CSARDPRTDYSNQPQYF.

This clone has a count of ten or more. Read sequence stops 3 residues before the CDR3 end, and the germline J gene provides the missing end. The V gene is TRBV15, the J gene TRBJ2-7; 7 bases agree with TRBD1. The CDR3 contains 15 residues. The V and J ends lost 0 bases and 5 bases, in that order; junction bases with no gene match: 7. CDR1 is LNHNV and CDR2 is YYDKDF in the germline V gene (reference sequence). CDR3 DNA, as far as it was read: TGTGCCACCAGCAGAGATCCAGGGGGAGCGAACGAG. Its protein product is CATSRDPGGANE. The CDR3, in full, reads CATSRDPGGANEQYF.

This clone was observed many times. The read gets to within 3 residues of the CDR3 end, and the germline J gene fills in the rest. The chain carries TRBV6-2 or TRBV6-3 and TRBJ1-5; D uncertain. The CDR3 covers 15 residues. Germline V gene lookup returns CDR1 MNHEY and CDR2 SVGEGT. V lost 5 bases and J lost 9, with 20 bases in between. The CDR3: CASSDLTGGGLPQHF. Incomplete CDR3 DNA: TGTGCCAGCAGTGACCTTACGGGTGGTGGTCTGCCC.

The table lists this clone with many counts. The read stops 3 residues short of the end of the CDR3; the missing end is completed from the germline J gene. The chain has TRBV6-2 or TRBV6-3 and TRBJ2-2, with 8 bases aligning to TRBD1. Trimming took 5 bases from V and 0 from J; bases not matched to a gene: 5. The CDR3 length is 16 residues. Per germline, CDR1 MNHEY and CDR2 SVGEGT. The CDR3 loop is CASSRQGIANTGELFF. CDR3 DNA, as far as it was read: TGTGCCAGCAGTCGACAGGGGATAGCGAACACCGGGGAG.

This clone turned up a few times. CDR3 DNA, as far as it was read: TGTGCCAGCAGTGAACCCCAGACAGGGGCCACTGAA. The encoded protein is CASSEPQTGATE. Given in full, the CDR3 is CASSEPQTGATEAFF. The chain joins TRBV25-1 to TRBJ1-1; 8 bases line up with TRBD1. Read data end 3 residues before the CDR3 end; the end is taken from the germline J gene. The CDR3 sequence is 15 residues long. CDR1 MGHDK and CDR2 SYGVNS come from the germline V gene. Germline trimming cut 2 bases from V and 4 bases from J; bases unmatched to any gene: 6.

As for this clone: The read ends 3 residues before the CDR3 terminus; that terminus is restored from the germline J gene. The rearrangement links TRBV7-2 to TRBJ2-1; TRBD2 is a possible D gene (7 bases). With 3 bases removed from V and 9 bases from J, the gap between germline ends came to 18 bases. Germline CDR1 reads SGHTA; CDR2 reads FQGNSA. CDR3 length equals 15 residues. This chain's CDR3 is CASSLGGQGVGEQFF. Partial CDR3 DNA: TGTGCCAGCAGCTTGGGGGGGCAGGGTGTCGGTGAG.

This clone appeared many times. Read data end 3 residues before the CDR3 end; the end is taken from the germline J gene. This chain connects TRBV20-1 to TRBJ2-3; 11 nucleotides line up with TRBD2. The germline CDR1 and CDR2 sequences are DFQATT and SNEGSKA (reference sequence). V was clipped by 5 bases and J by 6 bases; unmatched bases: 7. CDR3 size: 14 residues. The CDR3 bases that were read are TGCAGTGCTCGTAGCGGGAGGGCGCCGGATACG. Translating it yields CSARSGRAPDT. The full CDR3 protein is CSARSGRAPDTQYF.

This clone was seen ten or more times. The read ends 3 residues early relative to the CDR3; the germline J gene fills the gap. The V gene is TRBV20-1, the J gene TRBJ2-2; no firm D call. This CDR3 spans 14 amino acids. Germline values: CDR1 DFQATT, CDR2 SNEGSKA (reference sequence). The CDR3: CSARDVIANSPLFF. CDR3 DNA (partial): TGCAGTGCTAGAGATGTGATAGCCAATTCACCG.

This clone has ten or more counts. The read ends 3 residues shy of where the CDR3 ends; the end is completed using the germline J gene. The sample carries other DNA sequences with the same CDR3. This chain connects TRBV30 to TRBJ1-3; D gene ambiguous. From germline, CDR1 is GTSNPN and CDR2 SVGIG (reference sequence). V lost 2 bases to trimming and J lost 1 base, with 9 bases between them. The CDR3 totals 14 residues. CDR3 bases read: TGTGCCTGGAGTATCGGAGGGTCTGGAAACACC. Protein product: CAWSIGGSGNT. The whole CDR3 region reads CAWSIGGSGNTIYF. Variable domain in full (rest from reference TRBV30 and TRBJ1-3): SQTIHQWPATLVQPVGSPLSLECTVEGTSNPNLYWYRQAAGRGLQLLFYSVGIGQISSEVPQNLSASRPQDRQFILSSKKLLLSDSGFYLCAWSIGGSGNTIYFGEGSWLTVV.

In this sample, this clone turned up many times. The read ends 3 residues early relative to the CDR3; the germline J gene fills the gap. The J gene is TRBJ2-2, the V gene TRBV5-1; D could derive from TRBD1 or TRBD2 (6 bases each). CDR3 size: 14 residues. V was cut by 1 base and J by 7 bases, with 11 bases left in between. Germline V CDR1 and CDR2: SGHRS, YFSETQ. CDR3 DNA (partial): TGCGCCAGCAGCTTGAGCAGGGGAGGCGGGGAG. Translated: CASSLSRGGGE. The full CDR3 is CASSLSRGGGELFF.